This T cell receptor beta chain was identified in a study of T-cell reconstitution after alpha-beta-depleted transplantation in children. This clonotype has only a few counts. Germline loops: CDR1 DFQATT, CDR2 SNEGSKA (reference sequence). The CDR3 consists of 15 residues. After removal of 1 base from V and 0 bases from J, the junction contained 2 bases not matched to a gene. Unique molecular identifiers were built into the TCRbeta library. MiXCR, applied by TCRdb to the PCR reads, yields one record per CDR3 protein. Among some 400,000 distinct CDR3 sequences listed, 20% were seen once. The rearrangement links TRBV20-1 to TRBJ2-3; 9 bases are shared with TRBD2. Sequenced here: PBMCs from the stem cell graft donor, sampled from the stem cell graft. The TCR was taken from a human donor who donated a stem cell graft to a child with acute myeloid leukemia. The CDR3 spells CSARGLADSTDTQYF. CDR3 nucleotide sequence: TGCAGTGCTAGAGGACTAGCGGATAGCACAGATACGCAGTATTTT.